This entry lists 20 T cell receptor beta chains sequenced from one sample in a study of blood T cell repertoires in COVID-19. The repertoire was sequenced with immunoSEQ multiplex PCR; TCRdb's copy has only in-frame clones and lacks some. Of around 200,000 clones detected, 83% appear once; the ten largest clones hold 6% to 7%. The specimen sequenced was peripheral blood. The receptors here all came from a woman aged 40 to 50 with acute or convalescent COVID-19.

The chain is built from TRBV3-1 (or the pseudogene TRBV3-2) and TRBJ2-1, with D tentatively TRBD2 (5 bases). Germline V gives CDR1 LGHDT, CDR2 YNNKEL (reference sequence). CDR3 length: 18 residues. Deletions cut 4 bases from V and 0 bases from J, with 19 bases between. CDR3 in DNA: TGTGCCAGCAGCCGAGGGCTAACGAGCGGCAGCTCCTACAATGAGCAGTTCTTC. Protein product: CASSRGLTSGSSYNEQFF.

This chain links TRBV4-1 with TRBJ2-1; TRBD1 matches 8 bases. The germline gives CDR1 MGHRA, CDR2 YSYEKL. The CDR3 runs to 16 residues. The V and J ends lost 0 bases and 8 bases, in that order; junction bases with no gene match: 9. The chain's CDR3 is CASSQEAGGQGDEQFF. CDR3 nucleotides: TGCGCCAGCAGCCAAGAGGCAGGCGGACAGGGCGATGAGCAGTTCTTC.

V is TRBV5-4 and J is TRBJ1-4; D gene uncertain. Germline V CDR1 and CDR2: SGHNT, YYREEE (reference sequence). The CDR3 spans 13 residues. V lost 5 bases and J lost 4, with 9 bases in between. The CDR3 loop reads CASRKQSNEKLFF. The CDR3 coding sequence is TGTGCCAGCAGAAAACAGAGTAATGAAAAACTGTTTTTT.

CDR3: CASSHDGGTVYGYTF. The CDR3, as DNA: TGTGCCAGCAGCCACGATGGGGGGACAGTCTATGGCTACACCTTC. The V and J genes are TRBV7-9 and TRBJ1-2; TRBD1 agrees at 7 bases. Germline V gene sequence: CDR1 SEHNR, CDR2 FQNEAQ (reference sequence). The CDR3 is 15 residues long. The V segment lost 5 bases and the J segment 4 bases; nucleotides outside the gene matches: 10.

The J gene is TRBJ2-1, the V gene TRBV11-1; the D gene is possibly TRBD2 (6 bases). The CDR3 is 15 amino acids. The V gene lost 4 bases and the J gene lost 0 bases, with 10 bases spanning the gap. CDR1 SGHAT and CDR2 FQDESV come from the germline V gene (reference sequence). In nucleotides, the CDR3 is TGTGCCAGCAGCTACTGGAGGGGCTCCTACAATGAGCAGTTCTTC. This gives the protein CASSYWRGSYNEQFF.

CDR3 amino acids: CASSPSQGDRNSPLHF. For the CDR3, the DNA is TGTGCCAGCAGTCCATCGCAGGGGGACCGGAATTCACCCCTCCACTTT. J is TRBJ1-6 and V is TRBV27; 7 bases align to TRBD1. CDR1 is MNHEY and CDR2 is SMNVEV in the germline V gene (reference sequence). The CDR3 extends over 16 amino acids. V dropped 5 bases and J dropped 7; count of bases not matched to a gene: 11.

The V and J genes are TRBV5-5 and TRBJ1-5; possibly TRBD1 for D (6 bases). This CDR3 region has 15 residues. Trimming stripped 3 bases from V and 3 bases from J, with 13 bases between. Germline values: CDR1 SGHKS, CDR2 YYEKEE (reference sequence). The CDR3 reads CASSSLTGLNQPQHF. The CDR3 DNA reads as TGTGCCAGCAGCTCCCTGACAGGCCTCAATCAGCCCCAGCATTTT. The whole variable domain, remainder taken from reference TRBV5-5 and TRBJ1-5, is DAGVTQSPTHLIKTRGQQVTLRCSPISGHKSVSWYQQVLGQGPQFIFQYYEKEERGRGNFPDRFSARQFPNYSSELNVNALLLGDSALYLCASSSLTGLNQPQHFGDGTRLSIL.

The chain combines TRBV5-1 with TRBJ2-1; D perhaps matches TRBD1 (5 bases). Germline CDR1 is SGHRS and CDR2 is YFSETQ. Trimming stripped 6 bases from V and 10 bases from J, with 17 bases between. The CDR3 consists of 13 residues. The CDR3, as DNA: TGCGCCAGCACCACACAAAGGGGAAACGAGCAGTTCTTC. It yields the protein CASTTQRGNEQFF.

The chain joins TRBV30 to TRBJ2-1, with D hard to call. CDR3 length: 14 residues. Germline CDR1 GTSNPN, CDR2 SVGIG (reference sequence). V dropped 1 base and J dropped 4 bases, with 11 bases sitting between them. The chain's CDR3 is CAWSALGGYNEQFF. CDR3 in DNA: TGTGCCTGGAGTGCCTTAGGCGGATACAATGAGCAGTTCTTC.

This chain uses TRBV28 with TRBJ2-5, with 10 positions matching TRBD1. Per the germline V gene, CDR1 is MDHEN and CDR2 is SYDVKM. This CDR3 region has 15 residues. V gave up 5 bases and J gave up 5 bases; unmatched junction bases: 8. The CDR3 region has the DNA TGTGCCAGCAGTCCTACCGGGACAGGGGATGAGACCCAGTACTTC. Protein product: CASSPTGTGDETQYF.

The chain uses TRBV2 and TRBJ2-7; D remains unclear. The CDR3 sequence is 12 residues long. In germline, CDR1 is SNHLY, CDR2 FYNNEI. Trimming left V 6 bases short and J 4 bases short, with 10 bases between. The CDR3 region has the DNA TGTGCCAGCAGACTCGACTCTTACGAGCAGTACTTC. Encoded protein: CASRLDSYEQYF.

The V gene is TRBV3-1 (or the pseudogene TRBV3-2), the J gene TRBJ2-2; tentative D call: TRBD2 (7 bases). The V gene's germline CDR1 is LGHDT and CDR2 YNNKEL (reference sequence). The CDR3 spans 16 residues. Trimming stripped 7 bases from V and 0 bases from J, with 15 bases between. CDR3 sequence reads: CASTRRGGANTGELFF. For the CDR3, the DNA is TGTGCCAGCACCAGGAGGGGGGGCGCGAACACCGGGGAGCTGTTTTTT.

This clone was counted between two and nine times. The rearrangement joins TRBV3-1 (or the pseudogene TRBV3-2) to TRBJ2-2; the D gene is possibly TRBD2 (6 bases). The CDR3 is 13 amino acids. V was cut by 3 bases and J by 5 bases, with 7 bases left in between. Germline CDR1 and CDR2: LGHDT and YNNKEL (reference sequence). The CDR3 DNA reads as TGTGCCAGCAGCCATGGGGGGACCGGGGAGCTGTTTTTT. Its protein is CASSHGGTGELFF.

V usage is TRBV10-3 and J usage is TRBJ1-5; possibly TRBD1 for D (5 bases). CDR1 is ENHRY, CDR2 SYGVKD, per germline. There are 15 residues in the CDR3. The V end was cut by 0 bases, the J end by 1 base, with 7 bases between. The CDR3 sequence: CAISESRGSNQPQHF. Written as DNA, the CDR3 is TGTGCCATCAGTGAGTCTCGGGGGAGCAATCAGCCCCAGCATTTT.

The chain links TRBV5-1 to TRBJ2-1; no firm D call. This CDR3 has 13 amino acids. Germline V gives CDR1 SGHRS, CDR2 YFSETQ. Trimming removed 0 bases at V and 4 bases at J, with 5 bases between. The CDR3 coding sequence is TGCGCCAGCAGCTTGGACAGTTACAATGAGCAGTTCTTC. This translates into CASSLDSYNEQFF.

The CDR3 loop reads CASSELWGLGNTIYF. Written as DNA, the CDR3 is TGTGCCAGCAGTGAATTATGGGGGCTCGGAAACACCATATATTTT. The chain employs TRBV2 and TRBJ1-3, with D maybe TRBD1 (6 bases). The CDR3 is 15 amino acids. V lost 2 bases to trimming and J lost 4 bases, with 12 bases between them. Germline V gives CDR1 SNHLY, CDR2 FYNNEI. Complete variable domain (other parts from reference TRBV2 and TRBJ1-3): EPEVTQTPSHQVTQMGQEVILRCVPISNHLYFYWYRQILGQKVEFLVSFYNNEISEKSEIFDDQFSVERPDGSNFTLKIRSTKLEDSAMYFCASSELWGLGNTIYFGEGSWLTVV.

V and J are TRBV6-5 and TRBJ1-1; no definite D call. This CDR3 comprises 13 residues. The V and J ends lost 7 bases and 0 bases respectively, with 9 bases between them. Germline V gene sequence: CDR1 MNHEY, CDR2 SVGAGI. Written as DNA, the CDR3 is TGTGCCAGCACCGCCACTATGAACACTGAAGCTTTCTTT. Its translation is CASTATMNTEAFF.

This clone turned up a few times. V usage is TRBV6-1 and J usage is TRBJ2-5; 8 bases map to TRBD1. V trimming: 3 bases; J trimming: 6 bases; junction bases outside the gene matches: 3. This CDR3 spans 13 amino acids. The germline V gene has CDR1 MNHNS and CDR2 SASEGT. The CDR3 bases are TGTGCCAGCAGTGACAGGGGGCTAAAGACCCAGTACTTC. It is translated as CASSDRGLKTQYF.

The chain joins TRBV10-3 to TRBJ1-2; 7 bases are shared with TRBD1. CDR3 length: 19 amino acids. V was clipped by 5 bases and J by 2 bases; unmatched bases: 20. Germline values: CDR1 ENHRY, CDR2 SYGVKD. Here the CDR3 reads CAISRYLGQEDANNYGYTF. The CDR3 nucleotides are TGTGCCATCAGTCGGTATCTAGGACAGGAGGATGCGAACAACTATGGCTACACCTTC.

V gene TRBV2 combines with J gene TRBJ2-1, with a weak D call TRBD1 (6 bases). Germline CDR1 is SNHLY and CDR2 is FYNNEI. V lost 5 bases and J 6 bases, leaving 17 bases between the germline ends. The CDR3 length is 15 residues. CDR3 nucleotide sequence: TGTGCCAGCAGTCGCCAGGGGATTCGGGCCAATGAGCAGTTCTTC. This gives the protein CASSRQGIRANEQFF.